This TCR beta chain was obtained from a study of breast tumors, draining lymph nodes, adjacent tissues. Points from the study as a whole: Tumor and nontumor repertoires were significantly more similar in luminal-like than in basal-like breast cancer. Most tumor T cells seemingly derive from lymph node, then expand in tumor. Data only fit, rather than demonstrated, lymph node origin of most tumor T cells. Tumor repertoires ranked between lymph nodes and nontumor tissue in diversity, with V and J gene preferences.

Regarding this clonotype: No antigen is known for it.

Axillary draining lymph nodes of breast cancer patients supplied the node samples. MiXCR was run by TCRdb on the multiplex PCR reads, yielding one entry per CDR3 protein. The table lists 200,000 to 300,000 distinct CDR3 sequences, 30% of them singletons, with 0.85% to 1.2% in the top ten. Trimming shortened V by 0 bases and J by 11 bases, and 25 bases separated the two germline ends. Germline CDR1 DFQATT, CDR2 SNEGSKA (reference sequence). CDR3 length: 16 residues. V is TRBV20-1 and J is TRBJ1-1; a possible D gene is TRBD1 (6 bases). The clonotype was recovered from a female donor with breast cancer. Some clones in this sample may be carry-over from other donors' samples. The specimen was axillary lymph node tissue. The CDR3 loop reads CSARDPNRAPGGWAFF. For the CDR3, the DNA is TGCAGTGCTAGAGATCCGAACAGGGCACCCGGTGGATGGGCTTTCTTT.